This entry concerns a single T cell receptor beta chain. TCRdb processed the RT-PCR reads anew with MiXCR; each CDR3 protein has one entry. The data contain roughly 200,000 distinct CDR3 sequences, around 41% of them singletons. The data were taken from a study of patients and donors after allogeneic stem cell transplantation. This CDR3 region has 13 residues. Trimming stripped 6 bases from V and 8 bases from J, with 16 bases between. Germline CDR1 MNHEY, CDR2 SMNVEV (reference sequence). V usage is TRBV27 and J usage is TRBJ1-1, with TRBD1 as a possible D gene (5 bases). This TCR came from a human donor who was either an allogeneic HSCT recipient or a stem cell or donor lymphocyte infusion donor (not recorded which). It is not recorded whose cells these are; they may come from a transplant donor. The sequenced material came from blood, either unsorted or a sorted T cell fraction (not recorded which). The CDR3 protein is CASRQERGREAFF. The CDR3, as DNA: TGTGCCAGCAGGCAAGAGAGGGGAAGGGAAGCTTTCTTT.